Given below is one T cell receptor beta chain in context. This clone has a handful of counts. The antigen it binds to is not known. No base qualities exist here, and no much larger clone lies one base off it. The collaborating institutions used their own protocols to collect whole blood in K2EDTA tubes. Collaborator samples were shipped for TCRbeta analysis as frozen whole blood, isolated PBMCs, or DNA extracted from either sample type. This entry belongs to a study of blood T cell repertoires in COVID-19 (dated by TCRdb to about 2020). Background for the entire study: Collaborator samples came from the United States, Italy and Spain and covered acute and convalescent phases of COVID-19. Where HLA class I and class II types were available, the types were taken from metadata supplied by the sample provider, not from assay-based typing. The material from the prospective study consisted of cDNA or gDNA derived from T cells, B-cell-depleted T cells, or PBMCs. Deeply sampled blood TCRbeta repertoires from subjects exposed to, actively infected with, or recovered from COVID-19 were included in the dataset. A freely available public database, intended as a resource for researchers studying the immune response to SARS-CoV-2, is where the repertoires were released. The samples were drawn from the first 160 participants of the ongoing ImmuneRACE study and from 1,254 subjects provided by 6 global collaborators. Nearly every sample came with metadata listing a de-identified subject ID, COVID-19 status, age in years and sex.

Study-wide findings and limitations: Clinical and demographic metadata were provided uncurated, with the amount varying by source and participant.

The immunoSEQ Assay, a bias-controlled multiplex PCR, was used to amplify TCRbeta CDR3 regions from genomic DNA. The published analysis was carried out like this. Within the assay, amplification of reference gene primers was used to estimate how many nucleated cells each sample contained. To quantify the absolute abundance of each unique TCRbeta CDR3 rearrangement, sequence reads were collapsed and filtered. For each sample, productive Simpson clonality was calculated as the square root of Simpson's diversity index over productive rearrangements. The source is immuneACCESS, and TCRdb retained only in-frame sequences with V and J called. Part of the clones is not carried over; for the studies checked, unresolved V genes explain less than half of this, and the remainder is unexplained. That table furnishes V, J and clone size, whereas the DNA furnished D and trimming. Across this sample there are about 250,000 clones, with 65% to 85% seen only once. The top ten clones comprise 7.9% of the sample.

The CDR3 covers 16 residues, taking in both the cysteine and the phenylalanine. The DNA shown is the 48-base CDR3, in frame from base 1. Looking up the germline V gene yields CDR1 SGHDN and CDR2 FVKESK. From V the trimming removes 0 bases and from J it removes 7 bases, while the gene matches leave 8 bases of the junction unaccounted for. The specimen sequenced was peripheral blood. This clonotype was sampled from a woman aged 80 or over with acute or convalescent COVID-19. The rearranged segments are TRBV14 and TRBJ1-2; TRBD1 agrees with 10 junctional bases. The base sequence is TGTGCCAGCAGCCAAGATAGGACAGGGGGAGTAGGTGGCTACACCTTC. This translates into CASSQDRTGGVGGYTF.